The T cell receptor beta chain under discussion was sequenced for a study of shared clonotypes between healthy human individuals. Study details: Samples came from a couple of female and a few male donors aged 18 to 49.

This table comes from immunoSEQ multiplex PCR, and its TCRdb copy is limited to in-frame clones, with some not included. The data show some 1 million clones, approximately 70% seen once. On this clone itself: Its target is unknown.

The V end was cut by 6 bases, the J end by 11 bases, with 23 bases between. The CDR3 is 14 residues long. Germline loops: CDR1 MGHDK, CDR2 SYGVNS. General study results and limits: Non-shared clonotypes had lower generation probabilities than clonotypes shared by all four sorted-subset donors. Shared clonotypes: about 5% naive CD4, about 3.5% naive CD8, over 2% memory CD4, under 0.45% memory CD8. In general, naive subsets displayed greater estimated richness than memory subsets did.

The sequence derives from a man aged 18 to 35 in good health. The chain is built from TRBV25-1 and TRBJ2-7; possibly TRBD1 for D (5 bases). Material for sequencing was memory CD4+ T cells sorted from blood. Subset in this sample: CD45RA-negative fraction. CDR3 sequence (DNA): TGTGCCAGCAGGGCGCCTGGGGCGTCTTCTCACGAGTACTTC. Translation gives CASRAPGASSHEYF.